This passage covers 32 T cell receptor beta chains from one sample sequenced in a study of blood T cell repertoires in COVID-19. TCRdb's copy holds only in-frame clones and misses some; the assay was immunoSEQ multiplex PCR. The sample comprises 450,000 to 600,000 clones, roughly nine tenths of which are singletons, and 0.7% rests with the top ten. What was sequenced was PBMCs or T cells enriched from blood (not recorded which). These receptors all come from a woman aged 18-29 years who had recovered from COVID-19.

This clone was counted between two and nine times. The chain combines TRBV5-1 with TRBJ1-4, with D perhaps matching TRBD1 (5 bases). The V gene's germline CDR1 is SGHRS and CDR2 YFSETQ. Trimming cost V 0 bases and J 5 bases, with 11 bases left between them. The CDR3 runs to 15 residues. The CDR3 DNA sequence: TGCGCCAGCAGCTTGGCGCTGCCAGGGAATGAAAAACTGTTTTTT. Translation: CASSLALPGNEKLFF. The complete variable domain, with remaining parts taken from reference TRBV5-1 and TRBJ1-4, reads KAGVTQTPRYLIKTRGQQVTLSCSPISGHRSVSWYQQTPGQGLQFLFEYFSETQRNKGNFPGRFSGRQFSNSRSEMNVSTLELGDSALYLCASSLALPGNEKLFFGSGTQLSVL.

The chain combines TRBV9 with TRBJ1-3, with 8 bases fitting TRBD1. The CDR3 is 13 residues long. Per germline, CDR1 SGDLS and CDR2 YYNGEE. The V and J ends lost 7 bases and 2 bases, in that order; junction bases with no gene match: 2. The CDR3 DNA follows: TGTGCCAGCGGACAGGGAACTGGAAACACCATATATTTT. Protein product: CASGQGTGNTIYF. Drawing the rest from reference TRBV9 and TRBJ1-3, the complete variable domain is DSGVTQTPKHLITATGQRVTLRCSPRSGDLSVYWYQQSLDQGLQFLIQYYNGEERAKGNILERFSAQQFPDLHSELNLSSLELGDSALYFCASGQGTGNTIYFGEGSWLTVV.

The chain recombines TRBV11-2 with TRBJ1-3; 10 nucleotides match TRBD1. The CDR3 length is 18 residues. With 5 bases clipped from V and 4 bases from J, the junction kept 14 bases outside the gene matches. Germline CDR1 SGHAT, CDR2 FQNNGV. As DNA, the CDR3 is TGTGCCAGCAGCCTCAGACCGGGACAGGGGTGGGAAGGAAACACCATATATTTT. As protein: CASSLRPGQGWEGNTIYF.

This chain uses TRBV27 with TRBJ1-2, with 12 bases aligning to TRBD1. The CDR3 loop spans 16 amino acids. Germline V gene lookup returns CDR1 MNHEY and CDR2 SMNVEV (reference sequence). With 7 bases clipped from V and 3 bases from J, the junction kept 9 bases outside the gene matches. This chain's CDR3 is CASKPRDRGQDYGYTF. The CDR3 DNA follows: TGTGCCAGCAAGCCCAGGGACAGGGGGCAGGACTATGGCTACACCTTC.

This clone was observed once. The gene calls are TRBV28 and TRBJ2-3; TRBD1 agrees at 7 bases. Germline V lookup: CDR1 MDHEN, CDR2 SYDVKM. The CDR3 is made up of 20 amino acids. Trimming at V came to 1 base and at J to 2 bases, leaving 18 bases not matched to a gene. CDR3 loop: CASSLSFGSQPGQTTDTQYF. The CDR3 coding sequence is TGTGCCAGCAGTTTATCGTTCGGAAGTCAGCCGGGACAGACCACAGATACGCAGTATTTT.

This clone was picked up one time. CDR3 sequence reads: CASSESIAGLGNYGYTF. CDR3 coding DNA: TGCGCCAGCAGTGAGTCGATCGCGGGATTAGGAAACTATGGCTACACCTTC. V is TRBV10-2 and J is TRBJ1-2; D unclear. The CDR3 is made up of 17 amino acids. Looked up from germline, CDR1 is WSHSY and CDR2 is SAAADI. V lost 0 bases, J lost 2 bases, and 16 bases lay in between.

V and J are TRBV27 and TRBJ1-5; 7 nucleotides agree with TRBD1. The CDR3 length is 16 residues. CDR1 and CDR2 from the germline V gene are MNHEY and SMNVEV (reference sequence). V lost 5 bases, J lost 2 bases, and 9 bases stayed unmatched. The CDR3: CASSPYTGAGNQPQHF. In DNA, the CDR3 is TGTGCCAGCAGTCCCTATACAGGGGCCGGCAATCAGCCCCAGCATTTT.

The gene calls are TRBV18 and TRBJ2-1; D is ambiguous. CDR3 length equals 14 residues. In germline, CDR1 is KGHSH, CDR2 LQKENI. V was shortened by 0 bases and J by 6 bases, with 9 bases between the two germline ends. The DNA of the CDR3 is TGTGCCAGCTCACCACCCTCAGGATTCAATGAGCAGTTCTTC. Translating gives CASSPPSGFNEQFF.

The gene calls are TRBV6-2 or TRBV6-3 and TRBJ1-2, with a tentative D call TRBD1 (6 bases). The germline V gene has CDR1 MNHEY and CDR2 SVGEGT. The CDR3 contains 18 residues. Trimming removed 2 bases from V and 1 base from J, with 20 bases in between. The DNA for the CDR3 is TGTGCCAGCAGTTACGCCGGGCAGCAGGGGATAGGTAACTATGGCTACACCTTC. Its protein is CASSYAGQQGIGNYGYTF.

The chain combines TRBV29-1 with TRBJ1-1, with 7 bases lining up with TRBD1. Losses at the gene ends were 3 bases for V and 5 bases for J; bases not matched to a gene: 9. This CDR3 comprises 14 residues. Germline CDR1 SQVTM, CDR2 ANQGSEA. The CDR3 spells CSVDGYRGETEAFF. As DNA, the CDR3 is TGCAGCGTTGATGGGTACAGGGGTGAAACTGAAGCTTTCTTT.

V gene TRBV5-6 combines with J gene TRBJ1-4; D unclear. V gave up 2 bases and J gave up 8 bases, with 10 bases separating them. CDR1 and CDR2 from the germline V gene are SGHDT and YYEEEE. The length of the CDR3 is 13 residues. The CDR3 sequence is CASSFMGDEKLFF. CDR3 nucleotide sequence: TGTGCCAGCAGCTTTATGGGAGACGAAAAACTGTTTTTT.

This clone was seen a handful of times. The V and J genes are TRBV29-1 and TRBJ2-1; 9 nucleotides align to TRBD1. With 6 bases clipped from V and 6 bases from J, the junction kept 6 bases outside the gene matches. The germline gives CDR1 SQVTM, CDR2 ANQGSEA. The CDR3 consists of 13 residues. CDR3 region: CSVSTTGGNEQFF. CDR3 DNA sequence: TGCAGCGTCTCTACGACAGGGGGCAATGAGCAGTTCTTC.

This sequence joins TRBV10-1 and TRBJ1-2; TRBD1 matches 8 bases. CDR3 size: 17 residues. The V gene's germline CDR1 is WNHNN and CDR2 SYGVQD (reference sequence). With V trimmed by 4 bases and J by 1 base, 11 bases remained unmatched. For the CDR3, the DNA is TGCGCCAGCAGTGTCGTGAGCAGGGGGCTCGTTAACTATGGCTACACCTTC. The encoded protein is CASSVVSRGLVNYGYTF.

This clone was observed many times. This sequence joins TRBV3-1 (or the pseudogene TRBV3-2) and TRBJ2-7; TRBD1 matches 8 bases. CDR1 is LGHDT, CDR2 YNNKEL, per germline (reference sequence). This CDR3 contains 16 residues. V lost 3 bases to trimming and J lost 0 bases; unmatched junction nucleotides: 7. CDR3 region: CASSQSQGASSYEQYF. Here the CDR3 DNA reads TGTGCCAGCAGCCAGTCCCAGGGGGCAAGCTCCTACGAGCAGTACTTC.

The rearrangement joins TRBV2 to TRBJ2-7, with 7 bases that match TRBD1. V was pared by 7 bases and J by 2 bases, with 8 bases of the junction left unmatched. The CDR3 length is 14 residues. Germline-derived CDR1 and CDR2 are SNHLY and FYNNEI. The CDR3 loop reads CASTPTDRTYEQYF. The DNA of the CDR3 is TGTGCCAGCACCCCGACGGACAGGACCTACGAGCAGTACTTC.

The chain joins TRBV12-5 to TRBJ1-3; TRBD1 matches 9 bases. J lost 4 bases, V lost 7 bases, and 17 bases had no gene match. Germline-derived CDR1 and CDR2 are LGHNT and FRNRAP. The CDR3 loop spans 18 amino acids. CDR3 coding DNA: TGTGCTAGTGCCTGGGGCACAGGGGGCGCCGGGGGCGGAAACACCATATATTTT. Its translation is CASAWGTGGAGGGNTIYF.

Ten or more counts support this clone. The gene calls are TRBV18 and TRBJ1-3, with D perhaps matching TRBD1 (6 bases). This CDR3 is built from 16 residues. The germline V and J ends were trimmed by 4 bases and 4 bases, with 17 bases remaining between them. The germline V gene encodes CDR1 KGHSH and CDR2 LQKENI. This chain's CDR3 is CASSQEVAGAGNTIYF. DNA for the CDR3: TGTGCCAGCTCACAAGAAGTGGCAGGGGCCGGAAACACCATATATTTT.

The chain carries TRBV30 and TRBJ1-2, with D maybe TRBD1 (5 bases). From germline, CDR1 is GTSNPN and CDR2 SVGIG (reference sequence). Trimming removed 5 bases at V and 4 bases at J, with 14 bases between. The CDR3 spans 13 residues. The CDR3 DNA sequence: TGTGCCTGGCTAAGGGGCAGTCTCTATGGCTACACCTTC. This translates into CAWLRGSLYGYTF.

The chain uses TRBV28 and TRBJ1-4; possibly TRBD1 for D (5 bases). The CDR3 loop spans 14 amino acids. CDR1 is MDHEN, CDR2 SYDVKM, per germline. V shed 5 bases and J shed 8 bases, with 15 bases lying between them. The CDR3 coding sequence is TGTGCCAGCAGTGCGGGACGGGGAGACGAAAAACTGTTTTTT. Its protein product is CASSAGRGDEKLFF.

V and J are TRBV6-5 and TRBJ2-7; 7 bases align to TRBD2. CDR3 length: 15 amino acids. J gave up 1 base and V 6 bases, and 9 bases lay outside the gene matches. In germline, CDR1 is MNHEY, CDR2 SVGAGI. The CDR3 spells CASRFGGGDSYEQYF. Written as DNA, the CDR3 is TGTGCCAGCAGATTCGGCGGGGGAGATTCCTACGAGCAGTACTTC.

The J gene is TRBJ2-1, the V gene TRBV5-4, with TRBD1 matching 8 bases. CDR3 length: 13 amino acids. V lost 3 bases and J lost 9; bases outside the gene matches: 5. Germline CDR1 SGHNT, CDR2 YYREEE (reference sequence). The CDR3 region has the DNA TGTGCCAGCAGCTATGACAGGGGAAGTGAGCAGTTCTTC. Translation gives CASSYDRGSEQFF.

The chain uses TRBV12-3 or TRBV12-4 and TRBJ1-1; 9 bases match TRBD1. V trimming: 6 bases; J trimming: 5 bases; junction bases outside the gene matches: 4. The CDR3 sequence is 13 residues long. The CDR3 reads CASSYDRGTEAFF. For the CDR3, the DNA is TGTGCCAGCAGCTATGACAGGGGGACTGAAGCTTTCTTT.

The CDR3 spells CASSPGQLEVGEQFF. The CDR3 nucleotides are TGTGCCAGCTCACCCGGACAGCTTGAAGTGGGTGAGCAGTTCTTC. The rearrangement uses TRBV18 and TRBJ2-1; TRBD1 is a possible D gene (6 bases). This CDR3 region has 15 residues. Trimming took off 3 bases at V and 9 bases at J, with 18 bases between the two ends. Germline CDR1 reads KGHSH; CDR2 reads LQKENI.

The chain employs TRBV2 and TRBJ1-6; 10 bases agree with TRBD1. The CDR3 covers 16 residues. The V gene end was trimmed by 6 bases and the J gene end by 4 bases; junction bases not matched to a gene: 6. The V gene's germline CDR1 is SNHLY and CDR2 FYNNEI. The CDR3 protein is CASRGGTGAYNSPLHF. For the CDR3, the DNA is TGTGCCAGCAGGGGTGGGACAGGGGCGTATAATTCACCCCTCCACTTT.

The rearrangement links TRBV10-3 to TRBJ1-1; 7 bases match TRBD1. The V gene's germline CDR1 is ENHRY and CDR2 SYGVKD. The CDR3 extends over 15 amino acids. The trim removed 4 bases at V and 2 bases at J, leaving 7 bases unmatched. CDR3 amino acids: CAISAEGGANTEAFF. The CDR3 DNA sequence: TGTGCCATCAGTGCGGAAGGGGGCGCCAACACTGAAGCTTTCTTT.

The V call is TRBV7-9, the J call TRBJ2-5; 10 bases are shared with TRBD2. V lost 4 bases, J lost 2 bases, and 7 bases stayed unmatched. This CDR3 is 16 amino acids long. The germline V gene encodes CDR1 SEHNR and CDR2 FQNEAQ (reference sequence). The CDR3 DNA reads as TGTGCCAGCAGCTCTGGGTCTAGCGGGGGTCAAGAGACCCAGTACTTC. Encoded protein: CASSSGSSGGQETQYF.

The V gene is TRBV10-2, the J gene TRBJ1-2; D gene ambiguous. Trimming pared 0 bases from V and 0 bases from J, leaving 5 bases between. The CDR3 sequence is 14 residues long. Germline lookup yields CDR1 WSHSY and CDR2 SAAADI. The CDR3 reads CASSESSANYGYTF. As DNA, the CDR3 is TGCGCCAGCAGTGAGTCGTCAGCTAACTATGGCTACACCTTC.

The chain combines TRBV4-1 with TRBJ1-3; 7 bases map to TRBD1. This CDR3 contains 18 residues. Germline V CDR1 and CDR2: MGHRA, YSYEKL. V shed 0 bases and J 4 bases; nucleotides not matched to a gene: 12. Here the CDR3 reads CASSQEQSPGGQGNTIYF. CDR3 nucleotides: TGCGCCAGCAGCCAAGAGCAATCTCCAGGGGGGCAAGGAAACACCATATATTTT.

The V call is TRBV5-1, the J call TRBJ1-4; D remains ambiguous. From germline, CDR1 is SGHRS and CDR2 YFSETQ. The CDR3 is made up of 14 amino acids. V dropped 4 bases and J dropped 6 bases, with 13 bases sitting between them. CDR3 DNA: TGCGCCAGCAGCACCCCAGGTGTAGATGAAAAACTGTTTTTT. Protein sequence: CASSTPGVDEKLFF.

The chain joins TRBV30 to TRBJ1-1; D might be TRBD1 (5 bases). The CDR3 runs 13 residues. The germline gives CDR1 GTSNPN, CDR2 SVGIG (reference sequence). With 2 bases removed from V and 3 bases from J, the gap between germline ends came to 10 bases. The CDR3 loop reads CAWSRAGYTEAFF. Here the CDR3 DNA reads TGTGCCTGGAGTAGGGCAGGGTACACTGAAGCTTTCTTT.

This chain uses TRBV2 with TRBJ2-7, with 13 bases aligning to TRBD2. The junction had 1 base not matched to a gene; V was cut back by 4 bases and J by 7 bases. The germline V gene has CDR1 SNHLY and CDR2 FYNNEI. The length of the CDR3 is 13 residues. The CDR3 DNA reads TGTGCCAGCAGTGCGGGACTAGCGGGGGAGCAGTACTTC. Translation: CASSAGLAGEQYF.

The chain has TRBV4-1 and TRBJ2-2; maybe TRBD1 (6 bases). This CDR3 is built from 17 residues. The V end lost 0 bases, the J end lost 4 bases, and 15 bases lay between the germline ends. Germline V gives CDR1 MGHRA, CDR2 YSYEKL. Here the CDR3 DNA reads TGCGCCAGCAGCCAAGAATATAGAGTAGGGGGCACCGGGGAGCTGTTTTTT. Protein sequence: CASSQEYRVGGTGELFF.